The 16 T cell receptor beta chains presented below share a single source sample, sequenced in a study of cytomegalovirus exposure and HLA in healthy donors. PCR involved 60 Vbeta and 13 Jbeta primers. TCRdb's copy holds only in-frame clones and misses some; the assay was immunoSEQ multiplex PCR. The table lists around 100,000 clones, 75% to 80% of them singletons. The sequenced sample was PBMCs. All receptors come from a woman between 40 and 50 years old in good health and CMV-seropositive.

Here the CDR3 reads CASSMSWGDSYNEQFF. As DNA, the CDR3 is TGTGCCAGTAGTATGTCTTGGGGGGACTCCTACAATGAGCAGTTCTTC. The chain links TRBV19 to TRBJ2-1, with D perhaps TRBD2 (6 bases). The CDR3 contains 16 residues. V was clipped by 3 bases and J by 0 bases, with 12 bases between them. Germline CDR1 LNHDA, CDR2 SQIVND (reference sequence). Supplemented by reference TRBV19 and TRBJ2-1, the full variable domain reads DGGITQSPKYLFRKEGQNVTLSCEQNLNHDAMYWYRQDPGQGLRLIYYSQIVNDFQKGDIAEGYSVSREKKESFPLTVTSAQKNPTAFYLCASSMSWGDSYNEQFFGPGTRLTVL.

The chain joins TRBV6-1 to TRBJ2-7, with 9 bases matching TRBD2. The CDR3 extends over 16 amino acids. V shed 2 bases, J shed 7 bases, and the junction held 12 bases outside the gene matches. Germline V lookup: CDR1 MNHNS, CDR2 SASEGT. CDR3 nucleotide sequence: TGTGCCAGCAGTGAATTGTCTAGCGGGGACGCAGGAGAGCAGTACTTC. Translating it yields CASSELSSGDAGEQYF.

This clone was recorded a few times. Germline and junction disagree at one end, which may indicate a read error. The rearrangement uses TRBV28 and TRBJ2-7; TRBD1 agrees at 11 bases. The CDR3 totals 15 residues. Germline lookup yields CDR1 MDHEN and CDR2 SYDVKM. CDR3 loop: CARSLTGTGGEAQYF. CDR3 sequence (DNA): TGTGCCCGCAGTTTAACCGGGACAGGGGGTGAGGCGCAGTACTTC.

This clone was counted a single time. The chain joins TRBV25-1 to TRBJ1-4; TRBD1 might be the D (5 bases). CDR1 is MGHDK and CDR2 is SYGVNS in the germline V gene. The CDR3 consists of 14 residues. V was trimmed by 5 bases and J by 8 bases, leaving 15 bases between them. The CDR3 loop is CASSPSLGREKLFF. The CDR3 bases are TGTGCCAGCAGTCCCTCTCTGGGGCGCGAAAAACTGTTTTTT.

The chain combines TRBV5-6 with TRBJ2-4; the match to TRBD2 covers 14 bases. Looked up from germline, CDR1 is SGHDT and CDR2 is YYEEEE. After removal of 5 bases from V and 7 bases from J, the junction contained 5 bases not matched to a gene. The CDR3 runs 15 residues. The CDR3, as DNA: TGTGCCAGCAGTCCTGGGACTAGCGGGAGTAACATTCAGTACTTC. This codes for CASSPGTSGSNIQYF.

The rearrangement joins TRBV11-1 to TRBJ2-1; TRBD2 aligns across 14 bases. V lost 6 bases to trimming and J lost 4 bases; unmatched junction nucleotides: 14. The germline V gene encodes CDR1 SGHAT and CDR2 FQDESV (reference sequence). This CDR3 has 19 residues. CDR3 DNA sequence: TGTGCCAGCAGAACCGGACTAGCGGGAGGATCCGATAATTACAATGAGCAGTTCTTC. It codes for CASRTGLAGGSDNYNEQFF. Full variable domain (remainder filled in from reference TRBV11-1 and TRBJ2-1): EAEVAQSPRYKITEKSQAVAFWCDPISGHATLYWYRQILGQGPELLVQFQDESVVDDSQLPKDRFSAERLKGVDSTLKIQPAELGDSAMYLCASRTGLAGGSDNYNEQFFGPGTRLTVL.

J is TRBJ1-5 and V is TRBV10-3, with D uncertain. Germline CDR1 reads ENHRY; CDR2 reads SYGVKD. The CDR3 consists of 16 residues. V lost 2 bases to trimming and J lost 2 bases, with 13 bases between them. CDR3 loop: CAISEGPGRGNQPQHF. CDR3 nucleotides: TGTGCCATCAGTGAGGGCCCAGGCCGTGGCAATCAGCCCCAGCATTTT.

V gene TRBV27 combines with J gene TRBJ2-3; no reliable D call. Germline values: CDR1 MNHEY, CDR2 SMNVEV (reference sequence). Trimming took 7 bases from V and 2 from J, leaving 16 bases between them. The CDR3 has 15 residues. The CDR3 nucleotides are TGTGCCAGCACCACTCTAGATCGGTTCACAGATACGCAGTATTTT. As protein: CASTTLDRFTDTQYF.

This clone was counted a few times. The junction departs from germline at one end; a sequencing error may be responsible. The CDR3 here is CASSPHIGPSLNF. CDR3 bases: TGTGCCAGCAGTCCACACATTGGCCCTAGCTTGAACTTC. The rearrangement uses TRBV27 and TRBJ2-7, with a possible D match to TRBD2 (5 bases). The V gene's germline CDR1 is MNHEY and CDR2 SMNVEV (reference sequence). The CDR3 contains 13 residues.

A note on this clone: The sample has other DNA sequences that encode this CDR3 too. In DNA, the CDR3 is TGCAGTGCATTCATGAACACTGAAGCTTTCTTT. As protein: CSAFMNTEAFF. The rearrangement links TRBV20-1 to TRBJ1-1; D not certain. The CDR3 is made up of 11 amino acids. Trimming removed 6 bases at V and 0 bases at J, with 5 bases between. Germline V gives CDR1 DFQATT, CDR2 SNEGSKA (reference sequence).

This clone is classed as medium-sized. The rearrangement links TRBV4-3 to TRBJ2-3, with 14 bases that match TRBD2. Germline V CDR1 and CDR2: LGHNA, YSLEER. This CDR3 has 16 residues. Trimming cost V 4 bases and J 4 bases; bases outside gene matches: 4. CDR3 region: CASSPQTSGRADTQYF. The CDR3 region has the DNA TGCGCCAGCAGCCCCCAGACTAGCGGGAGGGCAGATACGCAGTATTTT.

V and J are TRBV5-8 and TRBJ2-1; 11 nucleotides line up with TRBD2. Germline V gene lookup returns CDR1 SGHTS and CDR2 YDEGEE. The CDR3 extends over 15 amino acids. With V trimmed by 4 bases and J by 7 bases, 7 bases remained unmatched. The CDR3 here is CASSGQGLAENEQFF. Written as DNA, the CDR3 is TGTGCCAGCAGCGGGCAGGGACTAGCGGAAAATGAGCAGTTCTTC.

There are a few counts of this clone. The rearrangement joins TRBV6-4 to TRBJ2-7, with D maybe TRBD1 (6 bases). This CDR3 has 14 amino acids. Per the germline V gene, CDR1 is MRHNA and CDR2 is SNTAGT. Trimming stripped 5 bases from V and 0 bases from J, with 11 bases between. CDR3 sequence: CASSRDTDSYEQYF. CDR3 in DNA: TGTGCCAGCAGTCGGGACACAGACTCCTACGAGCAGTACTTC.

The chain joins TRBV7-8 to TRBJ2-1; 9 bases are shared with TRBD2. This CDR3 has 18 residues. V shed 1 base, J shed 0 bases, and the junction held 7 bases outside the gene matches. Germline CDR1 SGHVS, CDR2 FQNEAQ. CDR3 protein: CASSLVARAGGSYNEQFF. CDR3 nucleotides: TGTGCCAGCAGCTTAGTGGCCCGAGCGGGAGGCTCCTACAATGAGCAGTTCTTC.

Notes on this clone: One junction end does not reproduce the germline sequence, and a read error may be involved. In DNA, the CDR3 is TGTGCCAGCTCACCACCCCTTGCCCCGGGACTGTACATTGAGCAGTTCTTC. It translates to CASSPPLAPGLYIEQFF. The genes are TRBV18 and TRBJ2-1, with D possibly matching TRBD2 (6 bases). The CDR3 contains 17 residues. The germline V gene encodes CDR1 KGHSH and CDR2 LQKENI.

Notes on this clone: The sample holds other DNA sequences that translate to the same CDR3. The chain employs TRBV27 and TRBJ2-7; D is possibly TRBD2 (6 bases). Trimming pared 6 bases from V and 4 bases from J, leaving 16 bases between. There are 14 residues in the CDR3. Germline CDR1 reads MNHEY; CDR2 reads SMNVEV (reference sequence). The chain's CDR3 is CASSSGVRWYEQYF. The CDR3 DNA is TGTGCCAGCAGCTCGGGGGTTCGTTGGTACGAGCAGTACTTC.